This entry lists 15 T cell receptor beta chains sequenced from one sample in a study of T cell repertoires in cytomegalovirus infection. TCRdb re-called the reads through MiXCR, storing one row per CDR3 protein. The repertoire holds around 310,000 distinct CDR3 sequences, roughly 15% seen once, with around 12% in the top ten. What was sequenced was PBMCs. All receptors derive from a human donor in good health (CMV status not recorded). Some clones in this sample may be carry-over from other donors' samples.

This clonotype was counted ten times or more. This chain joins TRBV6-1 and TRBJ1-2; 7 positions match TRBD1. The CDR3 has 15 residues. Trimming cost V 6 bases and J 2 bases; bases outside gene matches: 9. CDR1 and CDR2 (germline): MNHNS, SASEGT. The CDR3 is CASRGLDRENYGYTF. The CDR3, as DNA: TGTGCCAGCAGAGGCTTAGACAGGGAGAACTATGGCTACACCTTC.

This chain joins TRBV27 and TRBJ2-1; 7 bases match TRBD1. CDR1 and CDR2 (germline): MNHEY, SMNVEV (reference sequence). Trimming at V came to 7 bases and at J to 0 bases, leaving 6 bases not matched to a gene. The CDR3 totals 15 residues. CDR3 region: CASTKQGNSYNEQFF. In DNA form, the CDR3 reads TGTGCCAGCACAAAACAGGGGAACTCCTACAATGAGCAGTTCTTC.

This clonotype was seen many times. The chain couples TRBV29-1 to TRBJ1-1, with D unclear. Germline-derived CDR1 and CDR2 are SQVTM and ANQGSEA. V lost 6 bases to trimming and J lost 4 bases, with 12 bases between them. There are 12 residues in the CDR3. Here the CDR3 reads CSVAAGSTEAFF. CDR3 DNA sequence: TGCAGCGTGGCCGCGGGTAGCACTGAAGCTTTCTTT.

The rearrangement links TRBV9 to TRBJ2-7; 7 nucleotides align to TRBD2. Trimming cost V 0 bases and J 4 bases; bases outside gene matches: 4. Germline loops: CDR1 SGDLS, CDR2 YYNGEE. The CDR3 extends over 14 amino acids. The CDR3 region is CASSVGDYPYEQYF. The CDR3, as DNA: TGTGCCAGCAGCGTAGGGGACTATCCATACGAGCAGTACTTC.

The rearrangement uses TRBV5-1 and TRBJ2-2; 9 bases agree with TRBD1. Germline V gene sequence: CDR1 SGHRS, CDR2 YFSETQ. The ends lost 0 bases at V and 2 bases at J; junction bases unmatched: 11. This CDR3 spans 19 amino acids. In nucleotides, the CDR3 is TGCGCCAGCAGCTTGGAAGGTGGGACAGGGCGACCCAACACCGGGGAGCTGTTTTTT. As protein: CASSLEGGTGRPNTGELFF.

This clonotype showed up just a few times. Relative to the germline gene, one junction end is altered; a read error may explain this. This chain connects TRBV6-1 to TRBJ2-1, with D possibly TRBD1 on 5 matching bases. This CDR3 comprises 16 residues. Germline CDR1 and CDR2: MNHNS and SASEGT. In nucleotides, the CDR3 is TGTGTCAGCTCGCCAGCGTCAGGGTCCTCCTACAATGAGCAGTTCTTC. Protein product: CVSSPASGSSYNEQFF.

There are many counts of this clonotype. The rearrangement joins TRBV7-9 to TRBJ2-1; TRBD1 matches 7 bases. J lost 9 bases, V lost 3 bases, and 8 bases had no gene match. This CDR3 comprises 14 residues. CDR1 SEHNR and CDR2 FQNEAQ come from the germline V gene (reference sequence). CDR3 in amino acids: CASSFTQTGTEQFF. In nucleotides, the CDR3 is TGTGCCAGCAGCTTTACCCAGACAGGGACTGAGCAGTTCTTC.

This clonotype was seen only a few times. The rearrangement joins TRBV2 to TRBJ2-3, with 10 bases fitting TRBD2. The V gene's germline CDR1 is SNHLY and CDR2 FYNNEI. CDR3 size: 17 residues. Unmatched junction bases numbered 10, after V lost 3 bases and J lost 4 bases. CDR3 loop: CASSDSGGMLVPDTQYF. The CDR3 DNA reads TGTGCCAGCAGTGATAGCGGGGGGATGTTAGTCCCAGATACGCAGTATTTT.

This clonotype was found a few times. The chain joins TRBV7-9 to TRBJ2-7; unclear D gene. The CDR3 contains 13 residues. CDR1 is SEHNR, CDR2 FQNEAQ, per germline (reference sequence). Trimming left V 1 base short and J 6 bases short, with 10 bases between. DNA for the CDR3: TGTGCCAGCAGCTTAGTATGGGGTTCCGAGCAGTACTTC. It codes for CASSLVWGSEQYF.

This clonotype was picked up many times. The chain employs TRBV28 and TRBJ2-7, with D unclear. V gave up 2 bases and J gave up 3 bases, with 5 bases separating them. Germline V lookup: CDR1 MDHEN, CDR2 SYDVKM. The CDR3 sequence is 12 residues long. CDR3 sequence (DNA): TGTGCCAGCAGTTTAAACGGCTACGAGCAGTACTTC. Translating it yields CASSLNGYEQYF.

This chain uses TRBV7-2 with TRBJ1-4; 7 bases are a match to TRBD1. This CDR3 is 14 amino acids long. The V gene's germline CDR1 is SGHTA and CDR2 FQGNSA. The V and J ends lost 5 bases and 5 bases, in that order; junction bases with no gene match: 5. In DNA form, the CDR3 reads TGTGCCAGCAGCGCGCAGGGGGGGAATGAAAAACTGTTTTTT. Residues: CASSAQGGNEKLFF.

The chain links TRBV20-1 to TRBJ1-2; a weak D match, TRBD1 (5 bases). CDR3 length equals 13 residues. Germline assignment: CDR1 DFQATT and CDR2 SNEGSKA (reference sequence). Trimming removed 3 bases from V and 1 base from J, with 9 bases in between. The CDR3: CSARGDVNYGYTF. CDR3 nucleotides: TGCAGTGCTAGGGGGGACGTTAACTATGGCTACACCTTC.

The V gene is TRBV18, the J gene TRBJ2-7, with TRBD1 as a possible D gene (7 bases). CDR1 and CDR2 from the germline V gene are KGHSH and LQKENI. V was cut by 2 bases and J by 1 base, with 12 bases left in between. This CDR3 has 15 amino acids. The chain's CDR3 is CASSPFQGGSYEQYF. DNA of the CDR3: TGTGCCAGCTCACCATTTCAGGGGGGATCCTACGAGCAGTACTTC. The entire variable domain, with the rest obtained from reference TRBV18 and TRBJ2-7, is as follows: NAGVMQNPRHLVRRRGQEARLRCSPMKGHSHVYWYRQLPEEGLKFMVYLQKENIIDESGMPKERFSAEFPKEGPSILRIQQVVRGDSAAYFCASSPFQGGSYEQYFGPGTRLTVT.

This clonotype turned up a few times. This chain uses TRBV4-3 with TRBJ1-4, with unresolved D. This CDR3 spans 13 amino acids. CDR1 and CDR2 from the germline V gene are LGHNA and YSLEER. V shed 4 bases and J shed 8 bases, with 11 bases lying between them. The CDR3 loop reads CASSPGRKEKLFF. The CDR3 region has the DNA TGCGCCAGCAGCCCGGGGAGAAAGGAAAAACTGTTTTTT.

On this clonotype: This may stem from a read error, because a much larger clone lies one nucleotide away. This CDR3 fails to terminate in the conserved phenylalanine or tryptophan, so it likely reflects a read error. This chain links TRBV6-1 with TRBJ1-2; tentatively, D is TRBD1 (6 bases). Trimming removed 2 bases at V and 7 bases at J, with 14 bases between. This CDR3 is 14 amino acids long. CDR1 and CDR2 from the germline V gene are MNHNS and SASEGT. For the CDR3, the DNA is TGTGCCAGCAGTGAAATCTACAGGGCTAGTGGCTACACCCTC. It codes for CASSEIYRASGYTL.